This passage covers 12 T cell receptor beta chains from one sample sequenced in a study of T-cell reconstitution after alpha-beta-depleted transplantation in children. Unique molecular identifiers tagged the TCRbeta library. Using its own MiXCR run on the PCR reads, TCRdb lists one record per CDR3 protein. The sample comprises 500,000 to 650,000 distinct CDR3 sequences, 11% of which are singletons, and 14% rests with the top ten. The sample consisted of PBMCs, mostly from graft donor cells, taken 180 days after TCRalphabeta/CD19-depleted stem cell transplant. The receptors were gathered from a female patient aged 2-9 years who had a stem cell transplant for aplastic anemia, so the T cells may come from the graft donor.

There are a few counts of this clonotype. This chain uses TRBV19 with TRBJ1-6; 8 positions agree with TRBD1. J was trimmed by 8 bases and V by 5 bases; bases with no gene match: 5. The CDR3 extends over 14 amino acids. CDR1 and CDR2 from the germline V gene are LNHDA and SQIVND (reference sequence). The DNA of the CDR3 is TGTGCCAGTAGTCCCGTGACAGGGGATTCACCCCTCCACTTT. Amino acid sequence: CASSPVTGDSPLHF.

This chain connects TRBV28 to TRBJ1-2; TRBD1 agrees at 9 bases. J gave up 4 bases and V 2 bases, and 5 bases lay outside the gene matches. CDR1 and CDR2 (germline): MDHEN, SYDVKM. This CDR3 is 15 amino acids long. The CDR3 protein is CASSLAGQGRYGYTF. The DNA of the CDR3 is TGTGCCAGCAGTTTAGCGGGACAGGGCCGCTATGGCTACACCTTC.

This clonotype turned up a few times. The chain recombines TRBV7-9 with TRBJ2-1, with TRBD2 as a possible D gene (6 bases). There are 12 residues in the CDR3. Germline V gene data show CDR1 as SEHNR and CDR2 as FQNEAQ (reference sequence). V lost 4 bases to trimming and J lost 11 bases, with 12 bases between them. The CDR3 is CASSSSRGKQFF. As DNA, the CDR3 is TGTGCCAGCAGCTCTTCGCGCGGGAAGCAGTTCTTC. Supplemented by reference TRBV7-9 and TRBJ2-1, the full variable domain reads DTGVSQNPRHKITKRGQNVTFRCDPISEHNRLYWYRQTLGQGPEFLTYFQNEAQLEKSRLLSDRFSAERPKGSFSTLEIQRTEQGDSAMYLCASSSSRGKQFFGPGTRLTVL.

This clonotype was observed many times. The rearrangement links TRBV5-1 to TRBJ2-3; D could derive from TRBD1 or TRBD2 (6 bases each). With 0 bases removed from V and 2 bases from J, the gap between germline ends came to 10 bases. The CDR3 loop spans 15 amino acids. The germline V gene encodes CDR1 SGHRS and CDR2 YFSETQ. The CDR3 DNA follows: TGCGCCAGCAGCTTGGCCGGGGGCTCCACAGATACGCAGTATTTT. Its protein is CASSLAGGSTDTQYF.

CDR3 residues: CASSGPGTGNSPLHF. The CDR3 nucleotides are TGTGCCAGCAGCGGGCCCGGGACAGGGAATTCACCCCTCCACTTT. The chain is built from TRBV7-2 and TRBJ1-6; 9 nucleotides line up with TRBD1. Germline loops: CDR1 SGHTA, CDR2 FQGNSA. V shed 5 bases and J 7 bases; nucleotides not matched to a gene: 6. The CDR3 length is 15 residues.

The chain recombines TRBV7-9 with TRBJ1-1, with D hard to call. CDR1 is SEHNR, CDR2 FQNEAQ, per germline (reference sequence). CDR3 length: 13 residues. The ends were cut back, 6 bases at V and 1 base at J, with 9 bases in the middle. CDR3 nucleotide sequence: TGTGCCAGCAGAGGAGGGAAGAACACTGAAGCTTTCTTT. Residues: CASRGGKNTEAFF.

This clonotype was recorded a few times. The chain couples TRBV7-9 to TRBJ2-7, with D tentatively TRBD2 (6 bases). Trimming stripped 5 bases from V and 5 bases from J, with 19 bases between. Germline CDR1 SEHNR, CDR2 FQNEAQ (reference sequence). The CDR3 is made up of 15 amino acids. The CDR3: CASSPPFRETHEQYF. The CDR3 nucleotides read TGTGCCAGCAGCCCCCCGTTTCGGGAGACCCACGAGCAGTACTTC.

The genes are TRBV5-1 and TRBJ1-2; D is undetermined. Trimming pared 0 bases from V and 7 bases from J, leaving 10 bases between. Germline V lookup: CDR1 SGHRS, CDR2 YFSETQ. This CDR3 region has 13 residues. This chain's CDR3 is CASSLGASFGYTF. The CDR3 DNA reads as TGCGCCAGCAGCTTGGGGGCCAGTTTTGGCTACACCTTC.

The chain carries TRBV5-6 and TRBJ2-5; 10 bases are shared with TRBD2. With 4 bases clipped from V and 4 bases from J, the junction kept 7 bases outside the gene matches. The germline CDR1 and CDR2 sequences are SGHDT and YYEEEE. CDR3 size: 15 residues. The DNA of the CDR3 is TGTGCCAGCAGCGCGGGACTAGCGATTATAGAGACCCAGTACTTC. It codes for CASSAGLAIIETQYF.

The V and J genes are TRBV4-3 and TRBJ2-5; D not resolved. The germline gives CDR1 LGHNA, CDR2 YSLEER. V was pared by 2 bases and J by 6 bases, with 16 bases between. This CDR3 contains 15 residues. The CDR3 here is CASSQSRWSRKTQYF. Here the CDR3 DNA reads TGCGCCAGCAGCCAAAGTCGGTGGTCTCGGAAGACCCAGTACTTC.

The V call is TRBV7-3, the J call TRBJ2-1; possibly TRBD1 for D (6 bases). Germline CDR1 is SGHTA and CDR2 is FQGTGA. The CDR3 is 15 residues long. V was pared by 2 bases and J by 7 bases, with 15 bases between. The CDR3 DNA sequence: TGTGCCAGCAGCTTAGGGCCGACAGGTACAAATGAGCAGTTCTTC. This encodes CASSLGPTGTNEQFF.

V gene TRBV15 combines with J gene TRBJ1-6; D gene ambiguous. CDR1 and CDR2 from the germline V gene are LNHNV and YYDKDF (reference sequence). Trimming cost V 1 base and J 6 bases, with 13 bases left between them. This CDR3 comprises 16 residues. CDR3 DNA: TGTGCCACCAGCAGAGTCTCAGGATCGGCTAATTCACCCCTCCACTTT. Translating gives CATSRVSGSANSPLHF.